These 26 T cell receptor beta chains came from one sample sequenced in a study of early T cells in non-severe SARS-CoV-2 infection. TCRdb used MiXCR to reprocess the 5' RACE reads, holding one entry per CDR3 protein. This table holds tens of thousands of distinct CDR3 sequences, approximately 13% found once. The sequenced material came from whole blood. The receptor set was obtained from an adult who was a healthcare worker with PCR-confirmed SARS-CoV-2 infection or an uninfected control (not recorded which).

This clonotype was recorded many times. This chain connects TRBV7-9 to TRBJ2-6, with D hard to call. The CDR3 is made up of 17 amino acids. Between the trimmed V and J ends, which lost 1 base and 0 bases, there was a span of 10 bases. Germline CDR1 SEHNR, CDR2 FQNEAQ (reference sequence). The CDR3 loop reads CASSLGVDLSGANVLTF. The CDR3 coding sequence is TGTGCCAGCAGCTTAGGGGTGGACCTCTCTGGGGCCAACGTCCTGACTTTC.

This clonotype was recorded at least ten times. J is TRBJ1-5 and V is TRBV10-2, with a tentative D call TRBD1 (6 bases). V lost 8 bases and J 3 bases, leaving 14 bases between the germline ends. CDR3 size: 14 residues. Germline values: CDR1 WSHSY, CDR2 SAAADI. CDR3 in amino acids: CASGGRGFNQPQHF. CDR3 in DNA: TGCGCCAGCGGTGGCAGGGGATTCAATCAGCCCCAGCATTTT.

The gene calls are TRBV12-3 or TRBV12-4 and TRBJ1-5, with TRBD1 matching 7 bases. J lost 10 bases, V lost 3 bases, and 6 bases had no gene match. The CDR3 is 13 amino acids. The CDR3 loop is CASSFDRVRPQHF. CDR3 nucleotides: TGTGCCAGCAGTTTCGACAGGGTCCGCCCCCAGCATTTT.

This clonotype was detected many times. The rearrangement links TRBV5-6 to TRBJ1-1; a weak D match, TRBD1 (5 bases). CDR1 and CDR2 (germline): SGHDT, YYEEEE. V lost 10 bases, J lost 11 bases, and 27 bases lay in between. CDR3 length: 14 residues. The CDR3 spells CARTTFSGPPGAFF. DNA of the CDR3: TGTGCCCGGACCACGTTTTCAGGGCCTCCAGGGGCTTTCTTT.

This clonotype has a count of ten or more. This chain joins TRBV28 and TRBJ1-6; D unresolved. This CDR3 contains 13 residues. CDR1 MDHEN and CDR2 SYDVKM come from the germline V gene. Trimming removed 8 bases at V and 7 bases at J, with 12 bases between. CDR3 sequence: CASSGEGNSPLHF. The CDR3 nucleotides read TGTGCCAGCTCCGGAGAGGGCAATTCACCCCTCCACTTT. The full variable domain, in which reference TRBV28 and TRBJ1-6 provide the parts outside the CDR3, is DVKVTQSSRYLVKRTGEKVFLECVQDMDHENMFWYRQDPGLGLRLIYFSYDVKMKEKGDIPEGYSVSREKKERFSLILESASTNQTSMYLCASSGEGNSPLHFGNGTRLTVT.

CDR3 bases: TGTGCCAGCAGCCCAGGGGGCTTGGGCCCCCTTGGAGCTTTCTTT. Protein: CASSPGGLGPLGAFF. This sequence joins TRBV3-1 and TRBJ1-1, with TRBD1 matching over 8 bases. CDR3 size: 15 residues. Trimming took 4 bases from V and 10 from J; bases not matched to a gene: 14. The germline V gene encodes CDR1 LGHDT and CDR2 YNNKEL (reference sequence).

This clonotype was recorded many times. The chain uses TRBV15 and TRBJ1-1; D call uncertain. CDR1 and CDR2 from the germline V gene are LNHNV and YYDKDF (reference sequence). The germline V and J ends were trimmed by 0 bases and 0 bases, with 5 bases remaining between them. The CDR3 runs to 14 residues. This CDR3 is CATSRDTVNTEAFF. The CDR3 nucleotides read TGTGCCACCAGCAGAGATACGGTGAACACTGAAGCTTTCTTT. The variable domain in full, with the rest retrieved from reference TRBV15 and TRBJ1-1, is DAMVIQNPRYQVTQFGKPVTLSCSQTLNHNVMYWYQQKSSQAPKLLFHYYDKDFNNEADTPDNFQSRRPNTSFCFLDIRSPGLGDTAMYLCATSRDTVNTEAFFGQGTRLTVV.

This clonotype was observed many times. J is TRBJ1-1 and V is TRBV18; D is undetermined. Trimming took off 4 bases at V and 0 bases at J, with 12 bases between the two ends. The CDR3 is 15 residues long. The germline gives CDR1 KGHSH, CDR2 LQKENI. This CDR3 reads CASSHLGQMNTEAFF. The CDR3 nucleotides read TGTGCCAGCTCACACCTCGGCCAGATGAACACTGAAGCTTTCTTT.

This clonotype was detected only a few times. The V gene is TRBV6-4, the J gene TRBJ2-5, with 14 bases lining up with TRBD2. CDR3 size: 16 residues. Germline loops: CDR1 MRHNA, CDR2 SNTAGT. With 5 bases clipped from V and 2 bases from J, the junction kept 4 bases outside the gene matches. The CDR3 region has the DNA TGTGCCAGCAGTCCCGGGACTAGCGGGGGACAAGAGACCCAGTACTTC. The encoded protein is CASSPGTSGGQETQYF.

A few counts support this clonotype. The chain uses TRBV7-9 and TRBJ2-3; either TRBD1 or TRBD2 may supply D (5 bases each). CDR1 SEHNR and CDR2 FQNEAQ come from the germline V gene (reference sequence). The CDR3 spans 16 residues. With 6 bases removed from V and 1 base from J, the gap between germline ends came to 17 bases. The CDR3, as DNA: TGTGCCAGCAGGGCCGAATTAGGGGACGGCACAGATACGCAGTATTTT. Translated, it gives CASRAELGDGTDTQYF.

This clonotype has ten or more counts. CDR3 protein: CASSLGVSLYEQYF. The DNA for the CDR3 is TGCGCCAGCAGCTTGGGAGTTTCCCTCTACGAGCAGTACTTC. V and J are TRBV5-1 and TRBJ2-7; D is uncertain. This CDR3 region has 14 residues. Germline CDR1 reads SGHRS; CDR2 reads YFSETQ. V dropped 0 bases and J dropped 3 bases, with 10 bases sitting between them.

CDR3 in amino acids: CASSSIRRVEGTEAFF. The CDR3 bases are TGTGCCAGCAGCTCGATTCGAAGGGTAGAGGGGACTGAAGCTTTCTTT. This chain uses TRBV11-2 with TRBJ1-1, with D perhaps TRBD1 (5 bases). The CDR3 is 16 residues long. V was trimmed by 4 bases and J by 5 bases, leaving 20 bases between them. The germline V gene has CDR1 SGHAT and CDR2 FQNNGV.

Concerning this clonotype: One end of the junction varies from germline; a read error may be responsible. V and J are TRBV4-1 and TRBJ2-3, with TRBD2 identical over 7 bases. Germline V gene data show CDR1 as MGHRA and CDR2 as YSYEKL. The CDR3 length is 16 residues. CDR3 bases: TGCGCCAGCAGCCAAGAGCCTCCTAGCGGCACAGATACGCAGTATTTC. Residues: CASSQEPPSGTDTQYF.

This clonotype was recorded only once. The gene calls are TRBV7-9 and TRBJ1-1; D is uncertain. Deletions cut 1 base from V and 1 base from J, with 10 bases between. Germline V gives CDR1 SEHNR, CDR2 FQNEAQ (reference sequence). The CDR3 extends over 15 amino acids. The CDR3, as DNA: TGTGCCAGCAGCTTAGTAGGGTGGCGGAACACTGAAGCTTTCTTT. Translation gives CASSLVGWRNTEAFF.

This clonotype has ten or more counts. The V and J genes are TRBV19 and TRBJ1-5; TRBD1 matches at 9 bases. The CDR3 is 16 amino acids. The trim removed 4 bases at V and 4 bases at J, leaving 8 bases unmatched. CDR1 and CDR2 (germline): LNHDA, SQIVND (reference sequence). The CDR3 here is CASSNPTGQGNQPQHF. CDR3 bases: TGTGCCAGTAGTAACCCCACGGGACAGGGAAATCAGCCCCAGCATTTT.

The sample holds many counts of this clonotype. This sequence joins TRBV7-9 and TRBJ1-1; maybe TRBD1 (6 bases). CDR1 is SEHNR, CDR2 FQNEAQ, per germline (reference sequence). Trimming stripped 3 bases from V and 4 bases from J, with 9 bases between. The CDR3 loop spans 13 amino acids. The CDR3 reads CASSFGQSTEAFF. CDR3 in DNA: TGTGCCAGCAGCTTCGGACAGTCCACTGAAGCTTTCTTT.

The chain couples TRBV6-6 to TRBJ2-4; a possible D gene is TRBD1 (6 bases). CDR3 length: 11 residues. The germline gives CDR1 MNHNY, CDR2 SVGAGI (reference sequence). Trimming shortened V by 7 bases and J by 9 bases, and 10 bases separated the two germline ends. In DNA, the CDR3 is TGTGCCAGCACCCTAGGGGGCATTCAGTACTTC. Translation gives CASTLGGIQYF.

This clonotype was counted only a few times. The J gene is TRBJ2-7, the V gene TRBV7-8, with D possibly matching TRBD2 (6 bases). Trimming stripped 0 bases from V and 6 bases from J, with 6 bases between. In germline, CDR1 is SGHVS, CDR2 FQNEAQ. The length of the CDR3 is 12 residues. The CDR3 DNA reads as TGTGCCAGCAGCTTAGCGGGGGGCGAGCAGTACTTC. Its translation is CASSLAGGEQYF.

Ten or more counts support this clonotype. This chain uses TRBV12-3 or TRBV12-4 with TRBJ1-5; 7 bases are a match to TRBD1. The CDR3 spans 13 residues. J lost 9 bases, V lost 3 bases, and 5 bases had no gene match. This CDR3 is CASSFQDRPPQHF. CDR3 nucleotides: TGTGCCAGCAGTTTTCAGGACAGGCCGCCCCAGCATTTT.

This clonotype was seen more than once but under ten times. V is TRBV20-1 and J is TRBJ2-1; 11 nucleotides line up with TRBD2. Germline V gene sequence: CDR1 DFQATT, CDR2 SNEGSKA (reference sequence). After removal of 7 bases from V and 3 bases from J, the junction contained 2 bases not matched to a gene. This CDR3 is 13 amino acids long. CDR3 loop: CSGGLADYNEQFF. For the CDR3, the DNA is TGCAGTGGGGGACTAGCGGACTACAATGAGCAGTTCTTC.

The chain couples TRBV27 to TRBJ2-1, with D perhaps assigned TRBD1 or TRBD2 (7 bases each). In germline, CDR1 is MNHEY, CDR2 SMNVEV (reference sequence). CDR3 length equals 15 residues. The ends were cut back, 8 bases at V and 4 bases at J, with 18 bases in the middle. DNA of the CDR3: TGTGCCAGCCGCCGGGGGGTGACAGGGTACAATGAGCAGTTCTTC. Translating it yields CASRRGVTGYNEQFF.

The table lists this clonotype with many counts. This chain uses TRBV6-5 with TRBJ2-7, with D hard to call. The V gene's germline CDR1 is MNHEY and CDR2 SVGAGI. This CDR3 has 14 amino acids. The V end lost 8 bases, the J end lost 0 bases, and 14 bases lay between the germline ends. The CDR3 protein is CASPRAATSYEQYF. CDR3 nucleotide sequence: TGTGCCAGCCCTAGGGCAGCGACCTCCTACGAGCAGTACTTC.

The chain joins TRBV12-3 or TRBV12-4 to TRBJ2-5; D is possibly TRBD2 (6 bases). The length of the CDR3 is 14 residues. V dropped 7 bases and J dropped 2 bases, with 14 bases sitting between them. DNA of the CDR3: TGTGCCAGCACCCTTGGGACTTCACAAGAGACCCAGTACTTC. This sequence encodes CASTLGTSQETQYF.

This clonotype was observed many times. This chain joins TRBV12-3 or TRBV12-4 and TRBJ1-5; 7 bases line up with TRBD1. Trimming at V came to 6 bases and at J to 9 bases, leaving 8 bases not matched to a gene. The CDR3 covers 13 residues. CDR3 sequence: CASRKQGRGPQHF. DNA of the CDR3: TGTGCCAGCAGGAAACAGGGGCGGGGGCCCCAGCATTTT.

This clonotype was detected many times. V usage is TRBV29-1 and J usage is TRBJ2-1, with 7 bases matching TRBD2. J gave up 8 bases and V 5 bases, and 15 bases lay outside the gene matches. The CDR3 extends over 15 amino acids. Per germline, CDR1 SQVTM and CDR2 ANQGSEA. The CDR3 bases are TGCAGCGTTTTTGGACTAGTCGGGTCTGCGGATGAGCAGTTCTTC. This gives the protein CSVFGLVGSADEQFF.

This clonotype was counted ten times or more. The chain couples TRBV5-1 to TRBJ1-1; D uncertain. The CDR3 is 16 amino acids. Germline lookup yields CDR1 SGHRS and CDR2 YFSETQ. The ends were cut back, 4 bases at V and 0 bases at J, with 16 bases in the middle. CDR3 sequence: CASSPGGERMNTEAFF. The CDR3 DNA follows: TGCGCCAGCAGCCCTGGTGGGGAAAGGATGAACACTGAAGCTTTCTTT.